The 28 T cell receptor beta chains listed next were all sequenced from one sample in a study of shared clonotypes between healthy human individuals. Profiling relied on immunoSEQ multiplex PCR, and the TCRdb table lists in-frame clones only, not all of them. The table lists millions of clones, roughly 91% of them singletons. Naive CD8 isolation took CD45RO-negative cells positively selected for CCR7 and excluded terminally differentiated effector memory CD45RA+ cells. Sequenced input: naive CD8+ T cells from PBMCs. Source of these receptors: a man aged 18 to 35 in good health. Some clones in this sample may be carry-over from other donors' samples.

The chain links TRBV7-8 to TRBJ1-5; D remains unclear. V lost 4 bases, J lost 4 bases, and 20 bases lay in between. This CDR3 is built from 17 residues. CDR1 and CDR2 (germline): SGHVS, FQNEAQ. Here the CDR3 DNA reads TGTGCCAGCAGCTCCCCTGCGGCCGGGTTCCGAAATCAGCCCCAGCATTTT. As protein: CASSSPAAGFRNQPQHF.

Note on this clone: A clone one base away is much larger, so this may be a read error. The genes are TRBV13 and TRBJ1-1; D is ambiguous. Trimming took off 2 bases at V and 4 bases at J, with 2 bases between the two ends. The germline gives CDR1 PRHDT, CDR2 FYEKMQ (reference sequence). The CDR3 runs to 11 residues. The CDR3 region is CASSLSTEAFF. The CDR3 DNA sequence: TGTGCCAGCAGCTTAAGCACTGAAGCTTTCTTT.

This chain uses TRBV7-2 with TRBJ2-3; 11 nucleotides agree with TRBD2. The germline CDR1 and CDR2 sequences are SGHTA and FQGNSA. The V gene end was trimmed by 5 bases and the J gene end by 14 bases; junction bases not matched to a gene: 15. This CDR3 contains 15 residues. CDR3 sequence reads: CASSPGLAGPIRRYF. The CDR3 DNA reads as TGTGCCAGCAGCCCAGGACTAGCGGGTCCTATACGGCGGTATTTT. The full variable domain, with the rest looked up from reference TRBV7-2 and TRBJ2-3, is GAGVSQSPSNKVTEKGKDVELRCDPISGHTALYWYRQSLGQGLEFLIYFQGNSAPDKSGLPSDRFSAERTGGSVSTLTIQRTQQEDSAVYLCASSPGLAGPIRRYFGPGTRLTVL.

The chain joins TRBV27 to TRBJ2-7; TRBD1 matches 10 bases. The CDR3 is 18 residues long. Trimming took 6 bases from V and 7 from J; bases not matched to a gene: 21. Germline V gives CDR1 MNHEY, CDR2 SMNVEV (reference sequence). The CDR3 loop reads CASSPALGRQGARGEQYF. CDR3 sequence (DNA): TGTGCCAGCAGCCCCGCCCTAGGCCGACAGGGGGCTCGAGGAGAGCAGTACTTC.

This chain uses TRBV27 with TRBJ2-3; D possibly matches TRBD1 or TRBD2 (7 bases each). Germline values: CDR1 MNHEY, CDR2 SMNVEV (reference sequence). This CDR3 is 14 amino acids long. With 7 bases removed from V and 4 bases from J, the gap between germline ends came to 15 bases. CDR3 nucleotide sequence: TGTGCCAGCACCCAGGGGGGGTCGTCAGATACGCAGTATTTT. It translates to CASTQGGSSDTQYF.

V and J are TRBV27 and TRBJ1-1; 8 nucleotides match TRBD1. J was trimmed by 0 bases and V by 6 bases; bases with no gene match: 6. The CDR3 consists of 15 residues. CDR1 MNHEY and CDR2 SMNVEV come from the germline V gene (reference sequence). The CDR3 protein is CASRGQGGLNTEAFF. In DNA form, the CDR3 reads TGTGCCAGCAGAGGACAGGGAGGCCTGAACACTGAAGCTTTCTTT.

This clone appeared once. This rearrangement joins TRBV13 to TRBJ2-7; 7 positions match TRBD1. Trimming took 4 bases from V and 6 from J; bases not matched to a gene: 9. CDR1 and CDR2 from the germline V gene are PRHDT and FYEKMQ (reference sequence). The CDR3 sequence is 14 residues long. The CDR3 bases are TGTGCCAGCAGCTCCAGGACAGGAGATAGCGAGCAGTACTTC. It translates to CASSSRTGDSEQYF.

This chain uses TRBV4-1 with TRBJ2-7, with 10 bases fitting TRBD2. The CDR3 has 17 amino acids. Germline V CDR1 and CDR2: MGHRA, YSYEKL. V was clipped by 2 bases and J by 3 bases; unmatched bases: 10. The CDR3 DNA follows: TGCGCCAGCAGCCAACCCCTCGGACTAGCGGAGCACTACGAGCAGTACTTC. It codes for CASSQPLGLAEHYEQYF.

The rearrangement links TRBV6-6 to TRBJ2-1; D gene unclear. The CDR3 sequence is 14 residues long. The germline gives CDR1 MNHNY, CDR2 SVGAGI (reference sequence). Trimming stripped 0 bases from V and 4 bases from J, with 7 bases between. The CDR3: CASSYSNGYNEQFF. CDR3 nucleotides: TGTGCCAGCAGTTACTCAAACGGGTACAATGAGCAGTTCTTC.

The chain couples TRBV29-1 to TRBJ2-1; D is possibly TRBD1 or TRBD2 (5 bases each). This CDR3 has 15 residues. Germline V gene lookup returns CDR1 SQVTM and CDR2 ANQGSEA. V was trimmed by 2 bases and J by 7 bases, leaving 18 bases between them. In DNA, the CDR3 is TGCAGCGTTGAAAGGGGAGTAAAAGCTGGGAATGAGCAGTTCTTC. Protein product: CSVERGVKAGNEQFF.

Remarks on this clone: An end of the junction differs from the germline gene, which may be a read error. The chain recombines TRBV5-1 with TRBJ2-1; D may correspond to TRBD1 or TRBD2 (5 bases each). Germline assignment: CDR1 SGHRS and CDR2 YFSETQ. CDR3 length: 15 residues. This CDR3 reads CASRLGTKPVNEQFF. The CDR3, as DNA: TGCGCCAGCAGGTTGGGGACCAAACCGGTCAATGAGCAGTTCTTC. Combining the CDR3 with reference TRBV5-1 and TRBJ2-1 gives the whole variable domain KAGVTQTPRYLIKTRGQQVTLSCSPISGHRSVSWYQQTPGQGLQFLFEYFSETQRNKGNFPGRFSGRQFSNSRSEMNVSTLELGDSALYLCASRLGTKPVNEQFFGPGTRLTVL.

The gene calls are TRBV15 and TRBJ1-3; no clear D. Looked up from germline, CDR1 is LNHNV and CDR2 is YYDKDF (reference sequence). The V and J ends lost 0 bases and 0 bases respectively, with 6 bases between them. The CDR3 spans 15 residues. CDR3 sequence: CATSREFGSGNTIYF. The CDR3, as DNA: TGTGCCACCAGCAGAGAATTCGGCTCTGGAAACACCATATATTTT.

Points on this clone: Other DNA sequences in this sample translate to the same CDR3. The V call is TRBV7-9, the J call TRBJ2-5, with 7 nucleotides matching TRBD1. Germline V gene data show CDR1 as SEHNR and CDR2 as FQNEAQ (reference sequence). The CDR3 contains 14 residues. J was trimmed by 0 bases and V by 5 bases; bases with no gene match: 3. CDR3 region: CASSQTGYQETQYF. Written as DNA, the CDR3 is TGTGCCAGCAGCCAGACAGGGTACCAAGAGACCCAGTACTTC. The entire variable domain, with the rest obtained from reference TRBV7-9 and TRBJ2-5, is as follows: DTGVSQNPRHKITKRGQNVTFRCDPISEHNRLYWYRQTLGQGPEFLTYFQNEAQLEKSRLLSDRFSAERPKGSFSTLEIQRTEQGDSAMYLCASSQTGYQETQYFGPGTRLLVL.

In its sample, this clone was seen once. This sequence joins TRBV2 and TRBJ2-1, with unresolved D. The CDR3 consists of 15 residues. The germline V gene encodes CDR1 SNHLY and CDR2 FYNNEI. Trimming cost V 0 bases and J 9 bases, with 15 bases left between them. The CDR3 DNA is TGTGCCAGCAGTGAAGCGCGAAAATCCACCAGTGAGCAGTTCTTC. Translating gives CASSEARKSTSEQFF.

This chain links TRBV28 with TRBJ1-2, with no clear D. Germline V lookup: CDR1 MDHEN, CDR2 SYDVKM. V gave up 2 bases and J gave up 6 bases, with 10 bases separating them. This CDR3 is 13 amino acids long. The CDR3 DNA sequence: TGTGCCAGCAGTTTACGCGAGCGTCATGGCTACACCTTC. Encoded protein: CASSLRERHGYTF.

The rearrangement joins TRBV7-9 to TRBJ2-7; TRBD2 matches 8 bases. The CDR3 totals 14 residues. Germline V gives CDR1 SEHNR, CDR2 FQNEAQ (reference sequence). Germline trimming cut 8 bases from V and 2 bases from J; bases unmatched to any gene: 8. The CDR3 loop reads CASQAGERPYEQYF. CDR3 in DNA: TGTGCCAGCCAAGCGGGAGAGAGGCCCTACGAGCAGTACTTC.

Of note for this clone: Other nucleotide sequences in the sample specify the same CDR3. The chain is built from TRBV28 and TRBJ2-1; D is uncertain. Trimming shortened V by 4 bases and J by 0 bases, and 10 bases separated the two germline ends. Germline-derived CDR1 and CDR2 are MDHEN and SYDVKM. This CDR3 is 15 amino acids long. The CDR3 nucleotides read TGTGCCAGCAGTTCAGACGGCAGCTCCTACAATGAGCAGTTCTTC. Translated: CASSSDGSSYNEQFF.

The CDR3 protein is CASSQREVAGVGNTQYF. CDR3 coding DNA: TGTGCCAGCAGCCAACGTGAAGTAGCGGGAGTGGGAAATACGCAGTATTTT. The genes are TRBV4-2 and TRBJ2-3; 9 bases are shared with TRBD2. Germline-derived CDR1 and CDR2 are LGHNA and YNFKEQ. The CDR3 is made up of 17 amino acids. V shed 2 bases, J shed 7 bases, and the junction held 13 bases outside the gene matches.

This clone was picked up a small number of times. This chain connects TRBV18 to TRBJ1-5; 7 bases agree with TRBD1. V gave up 3 bases and J gave up 4 bases; unmatched junction bases: 9. Germline-derived CDR1 and CDR2 are KGHSH and LQKENI. This CDR3 has 16 residues. In DNA form, the CDR3 reads TGTGCCAGCTCACCGCGCGGGACAGAAAGGAATCAGCCCCAGCATTTT. Amino acids: CASSPRGTERNQPQHF.

The V gene is TRBV9, the J gene TRBJ2-1, with 10 bases matching TRBD1. Germline CDR1 SGDLS, CDR2 YYNGEE. Trimming at V came to 4 bases and at J to 4 bases, leaving 8 bases not matched to a gene. CDR3 size: 16 residues. As DNA, the CDR3 is TGTGCCAGCAGCCCGGACAGGGGGTTTCCTTACAATGAGCAGTTCTTC. This translates into CASSPDRGFPYNEQFF.

In regard to this clone: This CDR3 is also generated by other DNA sequences in the sample. CDR3 amino acids: CASSVGTGANYGYTF. CDR3 nucleotides: TGTGCCAGCAGCGTAGGGACAGGGGCTAACTATGGCTACACCTTC. The V call is TRBV9, the J call TRBJ1-2; 9 nucleotides line up with TRBD1. V gave up 0 bases and J gave up 0 bases; unmatched junction bases: 0. CDR1 and CDR2 (germline): SGDLS, YYNGEE. The CDR3 runs 15 residues.

The J gene is TRBJ2-1, the V gene TRBV7-7; 13 nucleotides agree with TRBD2. Germline CDR1 SSHAT, CDR2 FNYEAQ (reference sequence). There are 18 residues in the CDR3. V shed 5 bases and J 7 bases; nucleotides not matched to a gene: 14. CDR3 protein: CASSRGLAGVDGRNEQFF. CDR3 DNA: TGTGCCAGCAGCAGAGGACTAGCGGGAGTTGACGGCCGTAATGAGCAGTTCTTC.

V is TRBV7-3 and J is TRBJ2-1, with TRBD2 matching over 7 bases. CDR1 and CDR2 from the germline V gene are SGHTA and FQGTGA. The J segment lost 4 bases and the V segment lost 5 bases, leaving 11 bases of the junction unmatched. The CDR3 spans 16 residues. The CDR3 DNA follows: TGTGCCAGCAGCCCCTGGGGGGAGGGCCGATACAATGAGCAGTTCTTC. It specifies CASSPWGEGRYNEQFF. The whole variable domain, remainder taken from reference TRBV7-3 and TRBJ2-1, is GAGVSQTPSNKVTEKGKYVELRCDPISGHTALYWYRQSLGQGPEFLIYFQGTGAADDSGLPNDRFFAVRPEGSVSTLKIQRTERGDSAVYLCASSPWGEGRYNEQFFGPGTRLTVL.

In this sample, this clone turned up once. V is TRBV6-1 and J is TRBJ1-2; D remains ambiguous. Germline V lookup: CDR1 MNHNS, CDR2 SASEGT. V was pared by 8 bases and J by 5 bases, with 12 bases between. The CDR3 contains 12 residues. CDR3 region: CASWAYRYGYTF. The CDR3 coding sequence is TGTGCCAGCTGGGCCTACCGTTATGGCTACACCTTC.

V gene TRBV7-9 combines with J gene TRBJ1-4; D is perhaps TRBD1 (6 bases). The length of the CDR3 is 14 residues. The germline CDR1 and CDR2 sequences are SEHNR and FQNEAQ (reference sequence). Deletions cut 4 bases from V and 7 bases from J, with 13 bases between. CDR3: CASSSDSWGEKLFF. The CDR3 DNA reads TGTGCCAGCAGCTCGGACAGTTGGGGTGAAAAACTGTTTTTT.

The J gene is TRBJ1-1, the V gene TRBV13; D ambiguous. The germline gives CDR1 PRHDT, CDR2 FYEKMQ (reference sequence). Trimming removed 5 bases at V and 3 bases at J, with 4 bases between. This CDR3 has 11 amino acids. CDR3 loop: CASSPDTEAFF. DNA of the CDR3: TGTGCCAGCAGCCCGGACACTGAAGCTTTCTTT.

The sample holds a few counts of this clone. This specimen includes other DNA sequences encoding the same CDR3. V gene TRBV9 combines with J gene TRBJ1-3, with D unresolved. Germline CDR1 is SGDLS and CDR2 is YYNGEE. CDR3 length equals 13 residues. V lost 0 bases and J lost 4, with 5 bases in between. The CDR3: CASSVGYGNTIYF. The CDR3 nucleotides are TGTGCCAGCAGCGTAGGATACGGAAACACCATATATTTT.

This clone was recorded once. Written as DNA, the CDR3 is TGTGCCAGCTACGGGGTCGATGAGCAGTTCTTC. Its translation is CASYGVDEQFF. The J gene is TRBJ2-1, the V gene TRBV7-9, with D possibly matching TRBD2 (5 bases). Trimming stripped 8 bases from V and 8 bases from J, with 10 bases between. There are 11 residues in the CDR3. The V gene's germline CDR1 is SEHNR and CDR2 FQNEAQ (reference sequence). Full variable domain (outside the CDR3, taken from reference TRBV7-9 and TRBJ2-1): DTGVSQNPRHKITKRGQNVTFRCDPISEHNRLYWYRQTLGQGPEFLTYFQNEAQLEKSRLLSDRFSAERPKGSFSTLEIQRTEQGDSAMYLCASYGVDEQFFGPGTRLTVL.